These 15 T cell receptor beta chains were sequenced from one sample in a study of shared clonotypes between healthy human individuals. Sequencing used immunoSEQ multiplex PCR; TCRdb keeps in-frame clones, though not all of them. The sample holds 450,000 to 600,000 clones, 79% seen once. Specimen: PBMCs. All receptors derive from a middle-aged woman in good health. Some clones in this sample may be carry-over from other donors' samples.

V gene TRBV11-1 combines with J gene TRBJ2-1; 8 bases match TRBD2. The CDR3 covers 15 residues. V gave up 5 bases and J gave up 4 bases; unmatched junction bases: 7. Per germline, CDR1 SGHAT and CDR2 FQDESV (reference sequence). CDR3 in amino acids: CASSPQAGAYNEQFF. CDR3 DNA: TGTGCCAGCAGCCCTCAAGCGGGAGCGTACAATGAGCAGTTCTTC. Based on the CDR3 plus reference TRBV11-1 and TRBJ2-1, the full variable domain is EAEVAQSPRYKITEKSQAVAFWCDPISGHATLYWYRQILGQGPELLVQFQDESVVDDSQLPKDRFSAERLKGVDSTLKIQPAELGDSAMYLCASSPQAGAYNEQFFGPGTRLTVL.

The CDR3 nucleotides are TGTGCCAGCAGTGAAACTGGTAGCGGGAGAGCCGGGGAGCTGTTTTTT. Residues: CASSETGSGRAGELFF. The rearrangement uses TRBV2 and TRBJ2-2; TRBD2 agrees at 9 bases. V lost 2 bases to trimming and J lost 6 bases; unmatched junction nucleotides: 7. The CDR3 runs 16 residues. Germline CDR1 and CDR2: SNHLY and FYNNEI.

The chain couples TRBV27 to TRBJ2-5, with D possibly TRBD2 on 5 matching bases. V lost 5 bases to trimming and J lost 4 bases, with 17 bases between them. The CDR3 has 15 residues. CDR1 MNHEY and CDR2 SMNVEV come from the germline V gene (reference sequence). This chain's CDR3 is CASSPTRVALETQYF. The CDR3 DNA sequence: TGTGCCAGCAGTCCTACAAGGGTAGCGTTAGAGACCCAGTACTTC.

V gene TRBV27 combines with J gene TRBJ1-2, with D perhaps matching TRBD1 (6 bases). This CDR3 spans 15 amino acids. Trimming stripped 7 bases from V and 4 bases from J, with 19 bases between. Per germline, CDR1 MNHEY and CDR2 SMNVEV (reference sequence). The CDR3 sequence is CASNPTHGTSYGYTF. The CDR3 DNA reads as TGTGCCAGCAACCCGACCCACGGGACATCCTATGGCTACACCTTC.

CDR3 loop: CASRANRDSSYNEQFF. The CDR3 DNA is TGTGCCAGCAGGGCCAACAGGGATAGCTCCTACAATGAGCAGTTCTTC. The chain uses TRBV6-9 and TRBJ2-1, with D possibly being TRBD1 (6 bases). The CDR3 totals 16 residues. V was cut by 6 bases and J by 0 bases, with 15 bases left in between. CDR1 and CDR2 from the germline V gene are MNHGY and SVAAGI.

The V call is TRBV5-1, the J call TRBJ2-1; 7 bases fit TRBD2. CDR3 length equals 14 residues. CDR1 SGHRS and CDR2 YFSETQ come from the germline V gene. V trimming: 0 bases; J trimming: 9 bases; junction bases outside the gene matches: 6. The CDR3 region is CASSLELGEGEQFF. The CDR3 region has the DNA TGCGCCAGCAGCTTGGAACTGGGGGAGGGTGAGCAGTTCTTC.

This clone has only a few counts. The V and J genes are TRBV4-3 and TRBJ2-5; possibly TRBD2 for D (5 bases). The germline gives CDR1 LGHNA, CDR2 YSLEER. CDR3 length: 15 amino acids. V was pared by 2 bases and J by 6 bases, with 16 bases between. CDR3 in amino acids: CASSQHIANGKTQYF. The CDR3 coding sequence is TGCGCCAGCAGCCAACATATAGCGAATGGGAAGACCCAGTACTTC.

This chain joins TRBV15 and TRBJ1-5; no reliable D call. Germline V gene sequence: CDR1 LNHNV, CDR2 YYDKDF (reference sequence). This CDR3 comprises 15 residues. V was shortened by 3 bases and J by 3 bases, with 12 bases between the two germline ends. The CDR3 sequence is CATSRDLSVNQPQHF. CDR3 coding DNA: TGTGCCACCAGCAGGGACCTGAGCGTCAATCAGCCCCAGCATTTT.

V usage is TRBV30 and J usage is TRBJ2-2, with D uncertain. This CDR3 contains 12 residues. Germline V gene data show CDR1 as GTSNPN and CDR2 as SVGIG (reference sequence). With 0 bases removed from V and 5 bases from J, the gap between germline ends came to 4 bases. The DNA for the CDR3 is TGTGCCTGGAGTGTACGAACCGGGGAGCTGTTTTTT. Translating it yields CAWSVRTGELFF.

Many counts were recorded for this clone. The V gene is TRBV5-1, the J gene TRBJ2-6; no firm D call. Trimming cost V 0 bases and J 2 bases, with 6 bases left between them. CDR3 length equals 15 residues. Germline CDR1 reads SGHRS; CDR2 reads YFSETQ. The CDR3 DNA reads TGCGCCAGCAGCTTGGGTGGGACTGGGGCCAACGTCCTGACTTTC. Translation gives CASSLGGTGANVLTF.

This clone has a handful of counts. V gene TRBV19 combines with J gene TRBJ2-1; 10 positions match TRBD2. Trimming removed 7 bases from V and 5 bases from J; junction bases left unmatched: 8. CDR3 length: 15 residues. Germline CDR1 is LNHDA and CDR2 is SQIVND (reference sequence). The DNA of the CDR3 is TGTGCCAGTACGGGAGCGGGAGGGCGGGACAATGAGCAGTTCTTC. It codes for CASTGAGGRDNEQFF.

This clone was counted only a few times. The rearrangement uses TRBV4-2 and TRBJ1-2; no clear D. CDR1 is LGHNA, CDR2 YNFKEQ, per germline. CDR3 length: 14 residues. Trimming stripped 8 bases from V and 3 bases from J, with 16 bases between. This CDR3 is CASRYSDGDYGYTF. CDR3 in DNA: TGTGCCAGCCGATACAGCGATGGGGACTATGGCTACACCTTC.

Worth noting for this clone: Additional DNA sequences in this sample encode the identical CDR3. The rearrangement links TRBV14 to TRBJ2-5; 9 bases are shared with TRBD1. TRBJ2-7 matches the DNA end more closely, so the J call is doubtful. CDR3 length equals 15 residues. The germline CDR1 and CDR2 sequences are SGHDN and FVKESK. The CDR3 is CASSLDRGSSYEQYF. CDR3 DNA sequence: TGTGCCAGCAGCCTTGACAGGGGGTCTTCCTACGAGCAGTACTTC.

The chain carries TRBV7-2 and TRBJ1-5; weak D call: TRBD1 (5 bases). CDR1 is SGHTA, CDR2 FQGNSA, per germline. Trimming took off 1 base at V and 3 bases at J, with 10 bases between the two ends. This CDR3 is built from 15 residues. CDR3 in DNA: TGTGCCAGCAGCTTAGACGGGGGATCCAATCAGCCCCAGCATTTT. This translates into CASSLDGGSNQPQHF.

The chain couples TRBV7-9 to TRBJ2-5; D might be TRBD1 or TRBD2, each matching 5 bases. The DNA end lines up better with TRBJ2-7; the J call may be wrong. The germline gives CDR1 SEHNR, CDR2 FQNEAQ (reference sequence). The CDR3 has 14 amino acids. The CDR3 coding sequence is TGTGCCAGCAGCTTACAAGGGGAGTCCTACGAGCAGTACTTC. It encodes CASSLQGESYEQYF.